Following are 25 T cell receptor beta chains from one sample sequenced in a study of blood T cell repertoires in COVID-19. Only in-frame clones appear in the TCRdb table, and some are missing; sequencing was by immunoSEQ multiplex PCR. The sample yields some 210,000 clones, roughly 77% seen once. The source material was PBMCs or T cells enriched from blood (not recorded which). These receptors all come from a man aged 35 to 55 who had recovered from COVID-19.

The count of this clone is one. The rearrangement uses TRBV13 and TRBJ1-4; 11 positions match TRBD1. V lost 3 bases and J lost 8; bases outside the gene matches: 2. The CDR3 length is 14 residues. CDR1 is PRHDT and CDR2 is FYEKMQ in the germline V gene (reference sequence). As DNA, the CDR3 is TGTGCCAGCAGCTTGGGACAGGGGGGAGAAAAACTGTTTTTT. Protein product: CASSLGQGGEKLFF. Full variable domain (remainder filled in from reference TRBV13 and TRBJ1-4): AAGVIQSPRHLIKEKRETATLKCYPIPRHDTVYWYQQGPGQDPQFLISFYEKMQSDKGSIPDRFSAQQFSDYHSELNMSSLELGDSALYFCASSLGQGGEKLFFGSGTQLSVL.

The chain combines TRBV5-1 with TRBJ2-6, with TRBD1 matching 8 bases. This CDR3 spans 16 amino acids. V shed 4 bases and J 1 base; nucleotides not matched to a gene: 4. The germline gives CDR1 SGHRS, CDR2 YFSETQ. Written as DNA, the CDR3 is TGCGCCAGCAGCCCTTACAGGGGGTCTGGGGCCAACGTCCTGACTTTC. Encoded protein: CASSPYRGSGANVLTF.

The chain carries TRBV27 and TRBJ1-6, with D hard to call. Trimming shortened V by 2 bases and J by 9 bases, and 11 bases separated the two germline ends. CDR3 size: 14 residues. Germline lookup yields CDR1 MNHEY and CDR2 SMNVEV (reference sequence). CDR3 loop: CASSLGPSPSPLHF. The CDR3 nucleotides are TGTGCCAGCAGTTTAGGTCCCAGTCCTTCACCCCTCCACTTT.

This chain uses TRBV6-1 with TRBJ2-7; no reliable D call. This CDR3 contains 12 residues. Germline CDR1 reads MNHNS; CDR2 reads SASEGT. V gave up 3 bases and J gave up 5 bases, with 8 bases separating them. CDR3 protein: CASSDVRDEQYF. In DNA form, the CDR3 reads TGTGCCAGCAGTGATGTTCGGGACGAGCAGTACTTC.

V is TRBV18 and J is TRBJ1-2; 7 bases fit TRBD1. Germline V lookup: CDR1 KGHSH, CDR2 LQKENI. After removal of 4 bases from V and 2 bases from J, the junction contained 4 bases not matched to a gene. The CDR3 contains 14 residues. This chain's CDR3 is CASSLGTENYGYTF. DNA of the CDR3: TGTGCCAGCTCACTTGGGACAGAAAACTATGGCTACACCTTC.

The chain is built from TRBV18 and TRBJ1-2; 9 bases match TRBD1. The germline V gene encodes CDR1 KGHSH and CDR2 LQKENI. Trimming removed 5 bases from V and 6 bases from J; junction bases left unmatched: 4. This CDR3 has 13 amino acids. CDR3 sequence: CASSSRQGDGYTF. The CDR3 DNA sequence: TGTGCCAGCTCATCCAGACAGGGGGATGGCTACACCTTC.

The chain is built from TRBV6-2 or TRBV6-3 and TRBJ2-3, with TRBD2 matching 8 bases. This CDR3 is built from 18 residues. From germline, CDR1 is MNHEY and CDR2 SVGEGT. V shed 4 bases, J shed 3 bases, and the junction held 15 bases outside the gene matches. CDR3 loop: CASSFGTGGPRVTDTQYF. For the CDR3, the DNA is TGTGCCAGCAGTTTTGGGACGGGAGGGCCAAGAGTAACAGATACGCAGTATTTT.

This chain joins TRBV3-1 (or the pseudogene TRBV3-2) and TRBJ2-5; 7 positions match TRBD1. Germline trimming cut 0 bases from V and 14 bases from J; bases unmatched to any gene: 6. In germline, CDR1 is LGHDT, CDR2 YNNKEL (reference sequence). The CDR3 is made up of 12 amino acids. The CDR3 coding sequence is TGTGCCAGCAGCCAAGATCAGCGACAGGGATACTTC. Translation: CASSQDQRQGYF.

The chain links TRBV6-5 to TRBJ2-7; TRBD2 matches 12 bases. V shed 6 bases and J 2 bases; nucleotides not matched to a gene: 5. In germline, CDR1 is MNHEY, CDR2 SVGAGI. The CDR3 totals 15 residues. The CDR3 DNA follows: TGTGCCAGCAGGCCATCTAGCGGGAGGGCCTACGAGCAGTACTTC. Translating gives CASRPSSGRAYEQYF.

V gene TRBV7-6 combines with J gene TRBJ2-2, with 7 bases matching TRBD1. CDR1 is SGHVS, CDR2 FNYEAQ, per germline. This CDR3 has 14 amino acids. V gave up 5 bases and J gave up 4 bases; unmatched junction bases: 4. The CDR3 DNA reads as TGTGCCAGCAGCAAGAGGACAGGCACCGGGGAGCTGTTTTTT. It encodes CASSKRTGTGELFF.

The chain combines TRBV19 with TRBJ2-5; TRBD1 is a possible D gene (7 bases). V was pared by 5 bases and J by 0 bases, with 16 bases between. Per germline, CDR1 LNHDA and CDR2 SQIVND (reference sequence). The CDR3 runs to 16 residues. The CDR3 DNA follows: TGTGCCAGTAGTGTGCAGGGGGAGGAATACCAAGAGACCCAGTACTTC. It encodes CASSVQGEEYQETQYF.

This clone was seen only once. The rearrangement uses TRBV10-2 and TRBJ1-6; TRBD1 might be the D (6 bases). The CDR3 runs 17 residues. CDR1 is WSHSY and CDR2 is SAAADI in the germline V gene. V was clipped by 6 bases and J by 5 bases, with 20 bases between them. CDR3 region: CASSRDIRVGDNSPLHF. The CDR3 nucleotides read TGCGCCAGCAGCCGGGACATCCGCGTTGGGGATAATTCACCCCTCCACTTT.

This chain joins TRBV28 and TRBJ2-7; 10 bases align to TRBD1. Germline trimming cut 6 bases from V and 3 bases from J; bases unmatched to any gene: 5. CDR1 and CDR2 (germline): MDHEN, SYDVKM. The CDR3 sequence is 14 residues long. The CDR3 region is CASSLGTGVYEQYF. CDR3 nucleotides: TGTGCCAGCAGCTTGGGGACAGGGGTCTACGAGCAGTACTTC. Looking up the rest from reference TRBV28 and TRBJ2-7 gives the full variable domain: DVKVTQSSRYLVKRTGEKVFLECVQDMDHENMFWYRQDPGLGLRLIYFSYDVKMKEKGDIPEGYSVSREKKERFSLILESASTNQTSMYLCASSLGTGVYEQYFGPGTRLTVT.

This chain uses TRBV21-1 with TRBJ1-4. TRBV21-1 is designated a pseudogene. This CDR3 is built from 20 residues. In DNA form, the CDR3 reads TGTGCCAGCAGCAAGGGCAGGGCACTTACTCACCAACGGGGGGGAGAAAAACTGTTTTTT. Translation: CASSKGRALTHQRGGEKLFF.

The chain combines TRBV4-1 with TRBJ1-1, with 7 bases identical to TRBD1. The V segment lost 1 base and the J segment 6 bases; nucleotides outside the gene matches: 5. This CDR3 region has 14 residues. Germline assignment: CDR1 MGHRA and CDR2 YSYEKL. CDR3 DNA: TGCGCCAGCAGCCAAGTCTCGGGGACAGCTGAAGCTTTCTTT. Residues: CASSQVSGTAEAFF.

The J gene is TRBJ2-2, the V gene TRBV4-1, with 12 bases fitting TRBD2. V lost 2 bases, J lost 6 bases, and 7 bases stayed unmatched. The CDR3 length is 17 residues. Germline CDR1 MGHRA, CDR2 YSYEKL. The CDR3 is CASSQHASGGAPGELFF. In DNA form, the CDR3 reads TGCGCCAGCAGCCAACACGCTAGCGGGGGGGCCCCCGGGGAGCTGTTTTTT.

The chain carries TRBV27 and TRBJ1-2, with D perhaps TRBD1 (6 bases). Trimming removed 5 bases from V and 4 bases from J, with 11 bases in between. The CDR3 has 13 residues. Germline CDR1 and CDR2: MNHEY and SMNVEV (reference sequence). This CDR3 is CASSKDRSYGYTF. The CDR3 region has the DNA TGTGCCAGCAGTAAGGACAGAAGCTATGGCTACACCTTC.

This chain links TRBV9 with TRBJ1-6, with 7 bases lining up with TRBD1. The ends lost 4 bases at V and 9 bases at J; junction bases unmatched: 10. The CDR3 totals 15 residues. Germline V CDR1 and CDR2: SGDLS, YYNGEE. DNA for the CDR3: TGTGCCAGCAGCCTCAAGACAGGGTCCCCTTCACCCCTCCACTTT. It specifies CASSLKTGSPSPLHF.

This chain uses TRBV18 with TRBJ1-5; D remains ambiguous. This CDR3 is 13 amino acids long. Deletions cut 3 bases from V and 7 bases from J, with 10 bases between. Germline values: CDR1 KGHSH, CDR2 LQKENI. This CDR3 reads CASSPSPNQPQHF. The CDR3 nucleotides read TGTGCCAGCTCACCGAGCCCCAACCAGCCCCAGCATTTT.

The CDR3 loop reads CARLQGANYGYTF. The CDR3 nucleotides are TGTGCCCGCCTCCAGGGGGCTAACTATGGCTACACCTTC. V and J are TRBV30 and TRBJ1-2, with TRBD1 matching over 7 bases. V dropped 8 bases and J dropped 0; count of bases not matched to a gene: 6. This CDR3 has 13 amino acids. Germline V lookup: CDR1 GTSNPN, CDR2 SVGIG (reference sequence).

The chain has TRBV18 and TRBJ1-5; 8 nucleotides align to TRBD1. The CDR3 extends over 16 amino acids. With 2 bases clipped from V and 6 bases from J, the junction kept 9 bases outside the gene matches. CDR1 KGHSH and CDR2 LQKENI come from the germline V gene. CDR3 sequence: CASSPSTGQGRQPQHF. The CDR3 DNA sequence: TGTGCCAGCTCACCATCGACAGGACAGGGACGTCAGCCCCAGCATTTT.

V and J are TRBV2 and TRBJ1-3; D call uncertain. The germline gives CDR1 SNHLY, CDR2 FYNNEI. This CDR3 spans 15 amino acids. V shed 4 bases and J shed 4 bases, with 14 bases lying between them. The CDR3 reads CASSGGGLYGNTIYF. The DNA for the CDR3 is TGTGCCAGCAGTGGAGGAGGGCTTTACGGAAACACCATATATTTT. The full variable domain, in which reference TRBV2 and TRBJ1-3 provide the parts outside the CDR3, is EPEVTQTPSHQVTQMGQEVILRCVPISNHLYFYWYRQILGQKVEFLVSFYNNEISEKSEIFDDQFSVERPDGSNFTLKIRSTKLEDSAMYFCASSGGGLYGNTIYFGEGSWLTVV.

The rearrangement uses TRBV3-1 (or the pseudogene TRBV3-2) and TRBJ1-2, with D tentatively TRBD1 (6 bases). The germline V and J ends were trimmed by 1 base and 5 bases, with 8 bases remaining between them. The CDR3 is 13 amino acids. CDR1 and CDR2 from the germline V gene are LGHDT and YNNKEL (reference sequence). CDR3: CASSQAGTYGYTF. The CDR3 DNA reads TGTGCCAGCAGCCAAGCAGGGACATATGGCTACACCTTC.

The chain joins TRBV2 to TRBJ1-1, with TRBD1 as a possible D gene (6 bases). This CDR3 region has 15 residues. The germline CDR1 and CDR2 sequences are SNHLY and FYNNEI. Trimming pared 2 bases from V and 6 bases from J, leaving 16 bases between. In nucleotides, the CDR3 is TGTGCCAGCAGTGAACTACAGGGAAGGGTCGCTGAAGCTTTCTTT. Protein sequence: CASSELQGRVAEAFF.

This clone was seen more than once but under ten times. CDR3 nucleotides: TGTGCCAGCACCGGGACTGGAAACACTGAAGCTTTCTTT. This sequence encodes CASTGTGNTEAFF. This rearrangement joins TRBV9 to TRBJ1-1; D may be TRBD1 (5 bases). The CDR3 runs to 13 residues. CDR1 is SGDLS, CDR2 YYNGEE, per germline. V was cut by 6 bases and J by 2 bases, with 11 bases left in between.